The T cell receptor (beta chain) described here comes from a study of coeliac disease. Per germline, CDR1 WSHSY and CDR2 SAAADI. With 2 bases clipped from V and 0 bases from J, the junction kept 0 bases outside the gene matches. This CDR3 has 14 residues. As for this clone: The target antigen is unknown.

The protocol was immunoSEQ multiplex PCR, while the TCRdb copy is restricted to in-frame clones and leaves out a portion. This table holds a few thousand clones, roughly 72% found once. Study results and limitations: Intraepithelial and lamina propria fractions were not highly pure. Of coeliac lamina propria samples, about 55% of the 18 held published gliadin-specific TRB sequences, versus 1 of 6 controls. Largely private TRB repertoires meant most sequences were sample-unique.

The J gene is TRBJ2-5, the V gene TRBV10-2, with 7 bases that match TRBD2. The material sequenced was lymphocytes from the gut lamina propria. The source of this sequence is a man aged 18 to 35 with celiac disease on a gluten-free diet. The CDR3 region is CASSEGTNQETQYF. For the CDR3, the DNA is TGCGCCAGCAGTGAGGGGACTAACCAAGAGACCCAGTACTTC.